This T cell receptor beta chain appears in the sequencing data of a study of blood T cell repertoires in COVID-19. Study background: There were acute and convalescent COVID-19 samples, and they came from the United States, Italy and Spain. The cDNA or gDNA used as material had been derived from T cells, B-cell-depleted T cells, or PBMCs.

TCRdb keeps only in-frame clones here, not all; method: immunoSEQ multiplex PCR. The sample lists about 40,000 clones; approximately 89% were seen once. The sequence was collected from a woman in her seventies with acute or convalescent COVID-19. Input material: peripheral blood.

The CDR3 reads CASSEVGSQETQYF. DNA for the CDR3: TGTGCCAGCAGTGAAGTGGGCAGCCAAGAGACCCAGTACTTC. The V call is TRBV6-1, the J call TRBJ2-5; D is unresolved. The CDR3 extends over 14 amino acids. Germline V gives CDR1 MNHNS, CDR2 SASEGT. V lost 1 base and J 1 base, leaving 7 bases between the germline ends.